The rows below give T cell receptor beta chains drawn from one sample of a study of cytomegalovirus exposure and HLA in healthy donors. Only in-frame clones appear in the TCRdb table, and some are missing; sequencing was by immunoSEQ multiplex PCR. The profile shows 150,000 to 200,000 clones, over 65% of them singletons. Source material: PBMCs. Receptor source: a man between 18 and 35 years old in good health and CMV-seropositive. CDR3s include the opening cysteine and the closing phenylalanine or tryptophan. Each record gives: J gene, D gene, V gene, clone size, CDR3 protein, CDR3 DNA. The D gene is left open where the match is weak. Size is omitted from some rows. Given values are once, few, many or a class for expanded clones.

j_gene: TRBJ1-5; d_gene: NA; v_gene: TRBV9; abundance: NA; CDR3aa: CASSVDPGEQPQHF; CDR3nt: TGTGCCAGCAGCGTAGATCCAGGCGAACAGCCCCAGCATTTT
j_gene: TRBJ1-2; d_gene: TRBD1; v_gene: TRBV30; abundance: few; CDR3aa: CAWGGTGGYTF; CDR3nt: TGTGCCTGGGGGGGGACAGGAGGCTACACCTTC
j_gene: TRBJ2-1; d_gene: NA; v_gene: TRBV13; abundance: NA; CDR3aa: CASSARTNSDNEQFF; CDR3nt: TGTGCCAGCAGCGCGCGGACCAATAGCGACAATGAGCAGTTCTTC
j_gene: TRBJ1-2; d_gene: TRBD1; v_gene: TRBV28; abundance: NA; CDR3aa: CASTKGDRGQGYTF; CDR3nt: TGTGCCAGCACCAAGGGGGACAGGGGACAAGGCTACACCTTC
j_gene: TRBJ1-6; d_gene: NA; v_gene: TRBV27; abundance: NA; CDR3aa: CASSFAGTVDSPLHF; CDR3nt: TGTGCCAGCAGTTTTGCTGGTACAGTGGATTCACCCCTCCACTTT
j_gene: TRBJ2-5; d_gene: NA; v_gene: TRBV11-2; abundance: NA; CDR3aa: CASSRRDYQETQYF; CDR3nt: TGTGCCAGCAGCCGCCGGGATTACCAAGAGACCCAGTACTTC
j_gene: TRBJ2-3; d_gene: TRBD2; v_gene: TRBV27; abundance: NA; CDR3aa: CASMGTSGIRLADTQYF; CDR3nt: TGTGCCAGCATGGGGACTAGCGGGATCAGGTTGGCAGATACGCAGTATTTT
j_gene: TRBJ1-2; d_gene: NA; v_gene: TRBV6-1; abundance: NA; CDR3aa: CASSDAGVGGYTF; CDR3nt: TGTGCCAGCAGTGACGCAGGGGTTGGCGGCTACACCTTC
j_gene: TRBJ2-2; d_gene: NA; v_gene: TRBV2; abundance: NA; CDR3aa: CASRYNTGELFF; CDR3nt: TGTGCCAGCAGGTACAATACCGGGGAGCTGTTTTTT
j_gene: TRBJ2-4; d_gene: NA; v_gene: TRBV4-2; abundance: NA; CDR3aa: CASTQEGSLKNIQYF; CDR3nt: TGTGCCAGCACCCAGGAGGGGTCTCTCAAAAACATTCAGTACTTC
j_gene: TRBJ1-1; d_gene: NA; v_gene: TRBV4-1; abundance: NA; CDR3aa: CASTSQVNTEAFF; CDR3nt: TGCGCCAGCACGTCCCAGGTCAACACTGAAGCTTTCTTT
j_gene: TRBJ1-5; d_gene: TRBD1; v_gene: TRBV6-6; abundance: NA; CDR3aa: CASRPGTGFEQPQHF; CDR3nt: TGTGCCAGCAGACCCGGGACAGGGTTTGAGCAGCCCCAGCATTTT
j_gene: TRBJ2-1; d_gene: NA; v_gene: TRBV7-8; abundance: NA; CDR3aa: CASSLAFDEQFF; CDR3nt: TGTGCCAGCAGCTTAGCGTTCGATGAGCAGTTCTTC
j_gene: TRBJ2-3; d_gene: TRBD1; v_gene: TRBV10-3; abundance: NA; CDR3aa: CAIRRDSNTDTQYF; CDR3nt: TGTGCCATCAGGAGGGACAGTAACACAGATACGCAGTATTTT
j_gene: TRBJ1-5; d_gene: NA; v_gene: TRBV6-5; abundance: NA; CDR3aa: CASSYGQNQPQHF; CDR3nt: TGTGCCAGCAGTTATGGACAGAATCAGCCCCAGCATTTT
j_gene: TRBJ1-1; d_gene: NA; v_gene: TRBV11-2; abundance: NA; CDR3aa: CASSLAPAIMNTEAFF; CDR3nt: TGTGCCAGCAGCTTAGCTCCAGCGATAATGAACACTGAAGCTTTCTTT
j_gene: TRBJ2-2; d_gene: TRBD1; v_gene: TRBV5-1; abundance: few; CDR3aa: CASNIQGATGELFF; CDR3nt: TGCGCCAGCAATATTCAGGGGGCCACCGGGGAGCTGTTTTTT
j_gene: TRBJ1-1; d_gene: NA; v_gene: TRBV27; abundance: NA; CDR3aa: CASSLSRQGFTEAFF; CDR3nt: TGTGCCAGCAGTTTATCGCGGCAGGGTTTCACTGAAGCTTTCTTT
j_gene: TRBJ2-1; d_gene: NA; v_gene: TRBV7-9; abundance: once; CDR3aa: CASSERRMGGWEPNEQFF; CDR3nt: TGTGCCAGCAGCGAGCGAAGGATGGGCGGGTGGGAACCTAATGAGCAGTTCTTC
j_gene: TRBJ1-4; d_gene: TRBD1; v_gene: TRBV28; abundance: once; CDR3aa: CASQGGGGTNEKLFF; CDR3nt: TGTGCCAGCCAGGGGGGAGGAGGAACTAATGAAAAACTGTTTTTT
j_gene: TRBJ2-5; d_gene: TRBD2; v_gene: TRBV6-1; abundance: NA; CDR3aa: CASSGWGGEGWEETQYF; CDR3nt: TGTGCCAGCAGTGGTTGGGGAGGGGAGGGTTGGGAAGAGACCCAGTACTTC
j_gene: TRBJ2-5; d_gene: NA; v_gene: TRBV25-1; abundance: NA; CDR3aa: CASSTTAYQETQYF; CDR3nt: TGTGCCAGCAGTACGACAGCCTACCAAGAGACCCAGTACTTC
j_gene: TRBJ1-1; d_gene: NA; v_gene: TRBV18; abundance: NA; CDR3aa: CASSPPAGDTEAFF; CDR3nt: TGTGCCAGCTCACCACCGGCAGGGGACACTGAAGCTTTCTTT
j_gene: TRBJ2-5; d_gene: NA; v_gene: TRBV27; abundance: NA; CDR3aa: CASSSQETQYF; CDR3nt: TGTGCCAGCAGTTCTCAAGAGACCCAGTACTTC
j_gene: TRBJ1-6; d_gene: TRBD1; v_gene: TRBV27; abundance: NA; CDR3aa: CASNSRQGGSPLHF; CDR3nt: TGTGCCAGCAACTCACGACAGGGAGGCTCACCCCTCCACTTT
j_gene: TRBJ1-1; d_gene: NA; v_gene: TRBV11-3; abundance: NA; CDR3aa: CASSLVSHLRTEAFF; CDR3nt: TGTGCCAGCAGCTTAGTCTCCCATCTACGCACTGAAGCTTTCTTT
j_gene: TRBJ1-2; d_gene: TRBD1; v_gene: TRBV5-6; abundance: NA; CDR3aa: CASSFSGQGFFYGYTF; CDR3nt: TGTGCCAGCAGCTTTTCGGGACAGGGTTTTTTCTATGGCTACACCTTC
j_gene: TRBJ1-1; d_gene: NA; v_gene: TRBV29-1; abundance: few; CDR3aa: CSVEDRGKNTEAFF; CDR3nt: TGCAGCGTTGAAGATCGGGGTAAGAACACTGAAGCTTTCTTT
j_gene: TRBJ1-2; d_gene: NA; v_gene: TRBV2; abundance: NA; CDR3aa: CASSGESGGYTF; CDR3nt: TGTGCCAGCAGTGGTGAATCGGGTGGCTACACCTTC
j_gene: TRBJ2-1; d_gene: NA; v_gene: TRBV2; abundance: NA; CDR3aa: CASCAGSLSYNEQFF; CDR3nt: TGTGCCAGCTGTGCGGGTTCCCTCTCCTACAATGAGCAGTTCTTC
j_gene: TRBJ1-1; d_gene: NA; v_gene: TRBV6-1; abundance: few; CDR3aa: CASEPTANTEAFF; CDR3nt: TGTGCCAGCGAACCTACAGCAAACACTGAAGCTTTCTTT
j_gene: TRBJ1-5; d_gene: TRBD1; v_gene: TRBV2; abundance: NA; CDR3aa: CASSDPDRGLQPQHF; CDR3nt: TGTGCCAGCAGTGACCCGGACAGGGGGCTTCAGCCCCAGCATTTT
j_gene: TRBJ1-2; d_gene: TRBD1; v_gene: TRBV25-1; abundance: NA; CDR3aa: CASSETGDGYTF; CDR3nt: TGTGCCAGCAGTGAAACAGGGGATGGCTACACCTTC
j_gene: TRBJ1-2; d_gene: TRBD1; v_gene: TRBV4-1; abundance: NA; CDR3aa: CASSQVVGTDNYYGYTF; CDR3nt: TGCGCCAGCAGCCAAGTAGTTGGGACAGATAATTACTATGGCTACACCTTC
j_gene: TRBJ1-2; d_gene: NA; v_gene: TRBV6-4; abundance: NA; CDR3aa: CASSEFDSNNPYGYTF; CDR3nt: TGTGCCAGCAGTGAGTTTGACAGTAATAACCCGTATGGCTACACCTTC
j_gene: TRBJ1-5; d_gene: TRBD1; v_gene: TRBV7-2; abundance: NA; CDR3aa: CASSYRDSNQPQHF; CDR3nt: TGTGCCAGCAGCTACCGGGACAGTAATCAGCCCCAGCATTTT
j_gene: TRBJ2-5; d_gene: NA; v_gene: TRBV5-1; abundance: NA; CDR3aa: CASSLRQPGVTQYF; CDR3nt: TGCGCCAGCAGCTTGAGACAGCCCGGAGTGACCCAGTACTTC
j_gene: TRBJ1-1; d_gene: NA; v_gene: TRBV11-3; abundance: NA; CDR3aa: CASSQTSGAGTEAFF; CDR3nt: TGTGCCAGCAGCCAAACTTCAGGGGCCGGGACTGAAGCTTTCTTT
j_gene: TRBJ1-2; d_gene: TRBD1; v_gene: TRBV6-1; abundance: NA; CDR3aa: CASSVEPGQGAVGGYTF; CDR3nt: TGTGCCAGCAGTGTTGAACCGGGACAGGGGGCGGTTGGTGGCTACACCTTC
j_gene: TRBJ1-5; d_gene: TRBD1; v_gene: TRBV7-2; abundance: NA; CDR3aa: CASSLVGQLNQPQHF; CDR3nt: TGTGCCAGCAGCTTAGTGGGACAGCTAAATCAGCCCCAGCATTTT
j_gene: TRBJ2-2; d_gene: NA; v_gene: TRBV5-1; abundance: NA; CDR3aa: CASSAGPRVPQGTGELFF; CDR3nt: TGCGCCAGCAGCGCGGGACCGAGGGTCCCCCAAGGCACCGGGGAGCTGTTTTTT
j_gene: TRBJ1-4; d_gene: NA; v_gene: TRBV5-6; abundance: NA; CDR3aa: CASSASESWNEKLFF; CDR3nt: TGTGCCAGCAGCGCGAGCGAATCTTGGAATGAAAAACTGTTTTTT
j_gene: TRBJ1-2; d_gene: TRBD1; v_gene: TRBV30; abundance: NA; CDR3aa: CAWSRGQGINGGGYTF; CDR3nt: TGTGCCTGGAGTCGGGGACAGGGGATAAATGGCGGTGGCTACACCTTC
j_gene: TRBJ2-5; d_gene: TRBD2; v_gene: TRBV2; abundance: few; CDR3aa: CASRGLAAETQYF; CDR3nt: TGTGCCAGCAGGGGACTAGCAGCAGAGACCCAGTACTTC
j_gene: TRBJ1-2; d_gene: TRBD1; v_gene: TRBV5-1; abundance: NA; CDR3aa: CASSLTGTDYGYTF; CDR3nt: TGCGCCAGCAGCTTGACCGGGACAGACTATGGCTACACCTTC
j_gene: TRBJ2-6; d_gene: NA; v_gene: TRBV14; abundance: NA; CDR3aa: CASSQERGRSGANVLTF; CDR3nt: TGTGCCAGCAGCCAAGAACGAGGGCGATCTGGGGCCAACGTCCTGACTTTC
j_gene: TRBJ1-5; d_gene: TRBD1; v_gene: TRBV2; abundance: NA; CDR3aa: CASRLYGQGRNQPQHF; CDR3nt: TGTGCCAGCAGGCTTTACGGACAGGGGCGGAATCAGCCCCAGCATTTT
j_gene: TRBJ2-1; d_gene: TRBD2; v_gene: TRBV11-3; abundance: NA; CDR3aa: CASSSGTSGGMGHNEQFF; CDR3nt: TGTGCCAGCAGCTCCGGGACTAGCGGGGGGATGGGCCACAATGAGCAGTTCTTC
j_gene: TRBJ2-2; d_gene: NA; v_gene: TRBV7-9; abundance: NA; CDR3aa: CASSIRQANTGELFF; CDR3nt: TGTGCCAGCTCCATTCGACAGGCGAACACCGGGGAGCTGTTTTTT
j_gene: TRBJ2-3; d_gene: TRBD2; v_gene: TRBV29-1; abundance: NA; CDR3aa: CSVGIAGVTDTQYF; CDR3nt: TGCAGCGTTGGAATAGCGGGAGTAACAGATACGCAGTATTTT
j_gene: TRBJ2-6; d_gene: NA; v_gene: TRBV5-4; abundance: NA; CDR3aa: CASTRLISGSGANVLTF; CDR3nt: TGTGCCAGCACCAGACTGATCTCCGGCTCTGGGGCCAACGTCCTGACTTTC
j_gene: TRBJ2-2; d_gene: TRBD2; v_gene: TRBV19; abundance: few; CDR3aa: CATGLANTGELFF; CDR3nt: TGTGCCACGGGACTAGCGAACACCGGGGAGCTGTTTTTT
j_gene: TRBJ1-1; d_gene: NA; v_gene: TRBV11-3; abundance: few; CDR3aa: CASSFSQTRSTEAFF; CDR3nt: TGTGCCAGCAGCTTCTCCCAGACAAGGTCCACTGAAGCTTTCTTT
j_gene: TRBJ2-2; d_gene: NA; v_gene: TRBV10-3; abundance: once; CDR3aa: CAISGGLNTGELFF; CDR3nt: TGTGCCATCAGCGGCGGCCTGAACACCGGGGAGCTGTTTTTT